The next 10 T cell receptor beta chains were all read from a single sample in a study of blood T cell repertoires in COVID-19. Generated by immunoSEQ multiplex PCR, the TCRdb table keeps only in-frame clones and is missing some. This table has fewer than 600,000 clones, 89% appearing once. The sample consisted of peripheral blood. The receptors were sampled from a young man with COVID-19, enrolled during active disease.

V gene TRBV11-3 combines with J gene TRBJ2-1, with TRBD2 matching over 10 bases. Germline CDR1 SGHNT, CDR2 YENEEA. CDR3 length: 15 residues. The V gene end was trimmed by 6 bases and the J gene end by 5 bases; junction bases not matched to a gene: 7. DNA for the CDR3: TGTGCCAGCAGGAAGAGCGGGAGGGCCAACAATGAGCAGTTCTTC. Translation gives CASRKSGRANNEQFF. Full variable domain (missing parts from reference TRBV11-3 and TRBJ2-1): EAGVVQSPRYKIIEKKQPVAFWCNPISGHNTLYWYLQNLGQGPELLIRYENEEAVDDSQLPKDRFSAERLKGVDSTLKIQPAELGDSAVYLCASRKSGRANNEQFFGPGTRLTVL.

The chain couples TRBV7-2 to TRBJ1-6, with 8 positions matching TRBD1. CDR3 length: 16 amino acids. After removal of 3 bases from V and 6 bases from J, the junction contained 7 bases not matched to a gene. Germline lookup yields CDR1 SGHTA and CDR2 FQGNSA. CDR3 protein: CASSFPGQGLNSPLHF. CDR3 in DNA: TGTGCCAGCAGCTTCCCCGGACAGGGCCTTAATTCACCCCTCCACTTT.

In this sample, this clone turned up once. The rearrangement uses TRBV5-4 and TRBJ2-1, with D tentatively TRBD2 (7 bases). Germline V gene data show CDR1 as SGHNT and CDR2 as YYREEE (reference sequence). The CDR3 spans 17 residues. V was trimmed by 4 bases and J by 8 bases, leaving 25 bases between them. The CDR3 protein is CASSPPPLLAAGDEQFF. In DNA form, the CDR3 reads TGTGCCAGCAGCCCCCCGCCCCTGCTAGCGGCAGGGGATGAGCAGTTCTTC.

The rearrangement links TRBV30 to TRBJ1-2; D is undetermined. Trimming took off 5 bases at V and 8 bases at J, with 9 bases between the two ends. This CDR3 is built from 10 residues. Germline lookup yields CDR1 GTSNPN and CDR2 SVGIG (reference sequence). The CDR3 coding sequence is TGTGCCTGGGGCGCGGGGGGCTACACCTTC. Its protein product is CAWGAGGYTF.

The chain is built from TRBV6-5 and TRBJ1-6; D is unresolved. Germline loops: CDR1 MNHEY, CDR2 SVGAGI. CDR3 size: 14 residues. Trimming shortened V by 9 bases and J by 6 bases, and 15 bases separated the two germline ends. The CDR3 bases are TGTGCCAGTCGGCGGACTAAGGCTAATTCACCCCTCCACTTT. It is translated as CASRRTKANSPLHF.

The gene calls are TRBV24-1 and TRBJ1-2; D gene uncertain. The ends were cut back, 4 bases at V and 6 bases at J, with 20 bases in the middle. CDR1 and CDR2 (germline): KGHDR, SFDVKD. The CDR3 covers 16 residues. CDR3 nucleotides: TGTGCCACCAGTGACCGGACCTTGTCGGGGAGCAATGGCTACACCTTC. Amino acids: CATSDRTLSGSNGYTF.

This rearrangement joins TRBV2 to TRBJ2-7; possibly TRBD1 for D (5 bases). V lost 1 base, J lost 6 bases, and 7 bases lay in between. The CDR3 is made up of 12 amino acids. Per the germline V gene, CDR1 is SNHLY and CDR2 is FYNNEI. CDR3 residues: CASSEGGGEQYF. CDR3 DNA sequence: TGTGCCAGCAGTGAAGGGGGCGGCGAGCAGTACTTC.

This chain connects TRBV7-8 to TRBJ1-3; D is possibly TRBD1 (5 bases). The length of the CDR3 is 16 residues. Germline V gene data show CDR1 as SGHVS and CDR2 as FQNEAQ. V lost 5 bases and J lost 7, with 21 bases in between. The DNA for the CDR3 is TGTGCCAGCAGCCCTTCTAACAGGTTCTTAGAGAACACCATATATTTT. Translating gives CASSPSNRFLENTIYF. Together with reference TRBV7-8 and TRBJ1-3, the CDR3 gives the full variable domain: GAGVSQSPRYKVAKRGQDVALRCDPISGHVSLFWYQQALGQGPEFLTYFQNEAQLDKSGLPSDRFFAERPEGSVSTLKIQRTQQEDSAVYLCASSPSNRFLENTIYFGEGSWLTVV.

The V gene is TRBV7-9, the J gene TRBJ1-3; 7 bases line up with TRBD1. CDR1 and CDR2 (germline): SEHNR, FQNEAQ (reference sequence). The V segment lost 2 bases and the J segment 4 bases; nucleotides outside the gene matches: 5. The CDR3 has 15 residues. The CDR3 loop reads CASSLIRGPGNTIYF. CDR3 nucleotide sequence: TGTGCCAGCAGCTTAATTAGGGGGCCCGGAAACACCATATATTTT.

The chain couples TRBV3-1 (or the pseudogene TRBV3-2) to TRBJ2-3, with TRBD2 matching over 10 bases. V lost 2 bases and J lost 0; bases outside the gene matches: 2. The CDR3 spans 16 residues. CDR1 and CDR2 from the germline V gene are LGHDT and YNNKEL (reference sequence). The DNA of the CDR3 is TGTGCCAGCAGCCAACAGCGGGGGGGCAGCACAGATACGCAGTATTTT. Its translation: CASSQQRGGSTDTQYF.